The text below deals with one T cell receptor (beta chain). The CDR3 extends over 15 amino acids. Germline V gives CDR1 SGHTA, CDR2 FQGNSA. J gave up 10 bases and V 5 bases, and 9 bases lay outside the gene matches. This specimen comes from a study of blood T cell repertoires in COVID-19. The wider study: Italy, Spain and the United States were the sources of the convalescent and acute COVID-19 samples. PBMCs, B-cell-depleted T cells, or T cells provided the cDNA or gDNA that made up the material.

In Seattle, patients joined the study during active infection and were tracked longitudinally. In the authors' workflow: Amplifying reference gene primers gave estimates of nucleated cell counts. TCRdb's copy holds only in-frame clones and misses some; the assay was immunoSEQ multiplex PCR. The V and J calls and the clone size are those of that table, but D and trimming were determined from the DNA. The sample comprises about 200,000 clones, about 85% of which are singletons, and about 0.91% rests with the top ten. The receptor's source is a man aged 55 to 70 with COVID-19, enrolled during active disease. Sample: peripheral blood. This chain connects TRBV7-2 to TRBJ1-6; 9 nucleotides align to TRBD1. The CDR3 DNA follows: TGTGCCAGCAGCCCCTACAGGGGGCAGGGATCACCCCTCCACTTT. Translated, it gives CASSPYRGQGSPLHF.